This T cell receptor (beta chain) was sequenced for a study of blood T cell repertoires in COVID-19. Looking at the study overall: The United States, Italy and Spain provided the acute and convalescent COVID-19 samples. Nucleic acid was either cDNA or gDNA, and it came from T cells, B-cell-depleted T cells, or PBMCs.

CDR1 is LGHNA and CDR2 is YNFKEQ in the germline V gene. With V trimmed by 2 bases and J by 1 base, 2 bases remained unmatched. The CDR3 is 15 amino acids. This clone was recorded only once. Original processing methods: Reference gene primer amplification gave estimated nucleated cell counts. The method was immunoSEQ multiplex PCR; TCRdb's version includes in-frame clones alone and lacks a portion of them. The D gene and trimming were derived from the DNA, and the V and J assignments and clone size from that table. The sample holds about 56,000 clones, more than 80% seen once. This TCR came from a human donor in a cohort sampled during active COVID-19. The material sequenced was peripheral blood. This chain uses TRBV4-2 with TRBJ2-3; 8 bases align to TRBD2. The CDR3 region is CASSQKLAGTDTQYF. The CDR3 DNA sequence: TGTGCCAGCAGCCAAAAACTAGCGGGCACAGATACGCAGTATTTT.